A single sample is the source of the 27 T cell receptor beta chains below, sequenced in a study of blood T cells in healthy people across ages. Through a sample-barcoded 5' primer and a J-beta primer mix, a second PCR was run for roughly 6 to 11 cycles. TCRdb itself ran the 5' RACE reads through MiXCR, one entry per CDR3 protein. The sample has more than 700,000 distinct CDR3 sequences; less than 70% are singletons. The specimen sequenced was blood. The source of these receptors is a man older than 75 in good health.

The chain combines TRBV28 with TRBJ2-1, with TRBD2 matching over 13 bases. CDR1 is MDHEN and CDR2 is SYDVKM in the germline V gene. Trimming took 3 bases from V and 2 from J; bases not matched to a gene: 13. The length of the CDR3 is 20 residues. CDR3 coding DNA: TGTGCCAGCAGTTTGGGCGCCGCCGGGACTAGCGGGACTACCTACAATGAGCAGTTCTTC. As protein: CASSLGAAGTSGTTYNEQFF.

This chain joins TRBV3-1 and TRBJ1-2; TRBD1 might be the D (6 bases). Germline V gene lookup returns CDR1 LGHDT and CDR2 YNNKEL (reference sequence). Trimming took off 0 bases at V and 5 bases at J, with 10 bases between the two ends. This CDR3 is built from 14 residues. The CDR3 is CASSQEGGYYGYTF. The CDR3 DNA follows: TGTGCCAGCAGCCAAGAAGGGGGTTATTATGGCTACACCTTC.

This chain links TRBV5-5 with TRBJ1-2; 9 nucleotides line up with TRBD1. V was pared by 4 bases and J by 4 bases, with 8 bases of the junction left unmatched. The CDR3 totals 15 residues. CDR1 and CDR2 (germline): SGHKS, YYEKEE (reference sequence). The chain's CDR3 is CASSAGQGIPYGYTF. The CDR3 DNA reads TGTGCCAGCAGCGCTGGACAGGGGATCCCCTATGGCTACACCTTC.

This chain joins TRBV3-1 and TRBJ2-4; 10 bases line up with TRBD2. CDR1 is LGHDT and CDR2 is YNNKEL in the germline V gene (reference sequence). With V trimmed by 1 base and J by 4 bases, 10 bases remained unmatched. This CDR3 is 18 amino acids long. The CDR3, as DNA: TGTGCCAGCAGCCAAGGGATAAGCGGGAGGGCCTCGAAAAACATTCAGTACTTC. Translated, it gives CASSQGISGRASKNIQYF.

V gene TRBV6-6 combines with J gene TRBJ2-1; maybe TRBD2 (6 bases). The V gene lost 8 bases and the J gene lost 5 bases, with 16 bases spanning the gap. CDR3 length: 14 amino acids. CDR1 MNHNY and CDR2 SVGAGI come from the germline V gene (reference sequence). The CDR3: CASSPREEHNEQFF. CDR3 nucleotides: TGTGCCAGCTCTCCCAGGGAGGAACACAATGAGCAGTTCTTC.

This clonotype was detected a few times. The chain joins TRBV4-1 to TRBJ2-5; 10 nucleotides match TRBD2. The CDR3 is made up of 14 amino acids. Germline-derived CDR1 and CDR2 are MGHRA and YSYEKL. Germline trimming cut 8 bases from V and 4 bases from J; bases unmatched to any gene: 7. CDR3: CASSRLAGTETQYF. The DNA for the CDR3 is TGCGCCAGCTCTAGACTAGCGGGTACAGAGACCCAGTACTTC.

The chain couples TRBV6-5 to TRBJ2-3; D gene ambiguous. The V end lost 5 bases, the J end lost 0 bases, and 12 bases lay between the germline ends. Germline V lookup: CDR1 MNHEY, CDR2 SVGAGI. There are 15 residues in the CDR3. The CDR3 nucleotides are TGTGCCAGCAGTCTCACTACCACTAGCACAGATACGCAGTATTTT. Amino acids: CASSLTTTSTDTQYF.

This clonotype has a handful of counts. The chain carries TRBV7-8 and TRBJ2-5; TRBD1 matches at 10 bases. Germline CDR1 is SGHVS and CDR2 is FQNEAQ. The V segment lost 5 bases and the J segment 2 bases; nucleotides outside the gene matches: 5. This CDR3 comprises 15 residues. Written as DNA, the CDR3 is TGTGCCAGCAGCGCGGGACAGGGGCAACAAGAGACCCAGTACTTC. Its translation is CASSAGQGQQETQYF.

This chain joins TRBV2 and TRBJ1-2, with D uncertain. Germline CDR1 is SNHLY and CDR2 is FYNNEI. The CDR3 extends over 12 amino acids. V lost 4 bases and J lost 6, with 9 bases in between. For the CDR3, the DNA is TGTGCCAGCAGTGGTTCAGGAAATGGCTACACCTTC. As protein: CASSGSGNGYTF.

The J gene is TRBJ2-7, the V gene TRBV6-5; maybe TRBD1 (6 bases). Trimming removed 6 bases at V and 3 bases at J, with 12 bases between. CDR3 length: 13 residues. Germline-derived CDR1 and CDR2 are MNHEY and SVGAGI. This CDR3 reads CASRMTGGYEQYF. CDR3 bases: TGTGCCAGCAGAATGACAGGTGGCTACGAGCAGTACTTC.

This clonotype has a handful of counts. This sequence joins TRBV20-1 and TRBJ2-5; the D gene is possibly TRBD2 (5 bases). Germline-derived CDR1 and CDR2 are DFQATT and SNEGSKA (reference sequence). Trimming cost V 5 bases and J 0 bases, with 16 bases left between them. There are 15 residues in the CDR3. For the CDR3, the DNA is TGCAGTGCTTTGAAAGCGGCAACGTACCAAGAGACCCAGTACTTC. Residues: CSALKAATYQETQYF.

The table lists this clonotype with many counts. This chain links TRBV29-1 with TRBJ2-7, with D tentatively TRBD1 or TRBD2 (5 bases each). CDR1 SQVTM and CDR2 ANQGSEA come from the germline V gene. Trimming removed 3 bases from V and 6 bases from J, with 15 bases in between. The CDR3 consists of 13 residues. The CDR3 nucleotides read TGCAGCGTTGATTGGCGAGTTGGGGGCGAGCAGTACTTC. Its translation is CSVDWRVGGEQYF.

This clonotype was counted once. The rearrangement links TRBV20-1 to TRBJ2-3; D may be TRBD2 (6 bases). Deletions cut 1 base from V and 2 bases from J, with 7 bases between. CDR1 is DFQATT, CDR2 SNEGSKA, per germline (reference sequence). This CDR3 comprises 13 residues. The CDR3 DNA sequence: TGCAGTGCTAGAGCGGGACTCACAGATACGCAGTATTTT. Translating gives CSARAGLTDTQYF.

The genes are TRBV6-6 and TRBJ1-2; 9 bases line up with TRBD1. This CDR3 region has 13 residues. In germline, CDR1 is MNHNY, CDR2 SVGAGI (reference sequence). J gave up 6 bases and V 2 bases, and 1 base lay outside the gene matches. The CDR3 protein is CASSYRQGDGYTF. The CDR3 DNA is TGTGCCAGCAGTTACCGACAGGGGGATGGCTACACCTTC.

The gene calls are TRBV21-1 and TRBJ1-2; the table's D call TRBD1 went unverified against the DNA. TRBV21-1 is labeled a pseudogene. CDR3 size: 11 residues. The CDR3 nucleotides are TGTGCCGGAGACAGGAACTATGGCTACACCTTC. It codes for CAGDRNYGYTF.

The chain uses TRBV12-3 or TRBV12-4 and TRBJ1-2, with no clear D. The CDR3 covers 16 residues. The V and J ends lost 2 bases and 5 bases respectively, with 18 bases between them. In nucleotides, the CDR3 is TGTGCCAGCAGTTTAAATACTGACCGTCCGGGATATGGCTACACCTTC. It is translated as CASSLNTDRPGYGYTF.

This clonotype was observed a few times. The rearrangement links TRBV28 to TRBJ1-4; possible D gene TRBD1, 5 bases. CDR3 length: 14 residues. Deletions cut 2 bases from V and 6 bases from J, with 10 bases between. Germline V gene sequence: CDR1 MDHEN, CDR2 SYDVKM. The CDR3 reads CASSLAGSDEKLFF. The CDR3 coding sequence is TGTGCCAGCAGTTTAGCAGGGAGTGATGAAAAACTGTTTTTT.

The chain links TRBV21-1 to TRBJ2-1; whether TRBD2, the table's D call, matches the DNA was not checked. TRBV21-1 is tagged as a pseudogene. The CDR3 is 17 residues long. CDR3 bases: TGTGCCAGCAGCAAGCCCGGGACTAGCGGGGGTTCTAATGGGCAGTTCTTC. Translated, it gives CASSKPGTSGGSNGQFF.

This clonotype was seen more than once but under ten times. The V gene is TRBV14, the J gene TRBJ1-6; D is uncertain. CDR3 length: 15 residues. The ends were cut back, 0 bases at V and 4 bases at J, with 7 bases in the middle. Germline V gives CDR1 SGHDN, CDR2 FVKESK. CDR3 DNA sequence: TGTGCCAGCAGCCAAGACGGGAGTTATAATTCACCCCTCCACTTT. This translates into CASSQDGSYNSPLHF.

CDR3 in amino acids: CASSPRRINSPLHF. Written as DNA, the CDR3 is TGTGCCAGCTCACCACGACGAATTAATTCACCCCTCCACTTT. V and J are TRBV18 and TRBJ1-6; the D is unclear. The CDR3 is 14 residues long. CDR1 is KGHSH, CDR2 LQKENI, per germline. The germline V and J ends were trimmed by 1 base and 6 bases, with 7 bases remaining between them.

In this sample, this clonotype turned up once. The V and J genes are TRBV16 and TRBJ1-5; D gene uncertain. The V gene lost 4 bases and the J gene lost 4 bases, with 8 bases spanning the gap. This CDR3 contains 13 residues. Germline V CDR1 and CDR2: KGHSY, FQNENV. The CDR3 nucleotides are TGTGCCAGCAGCCCGGACCAAAATCAGCCCCAGCATTTT. Translated, it gives CASSPDQNQPQHF. Full variable domain (remainder filled in from reference TRBV16 and TRBJ1-5): GEEVAQTPKHLVRGEGQKAKLYCAPIKGHSYVFWYQQVLKNEFKFLISFQNENVFDETGMPKERFSAKCLPNSPCSLEIQATKLEDSAVYFCASSPDQNQPQHFGDGTRLSIL.

The chain carries TRBV12-3 or TRBV12-4 and TRBJ2-6; the D is unclear. The CDR3 runs 16 residues. Trimming stripped 4 bases from V and 2 bases from J, with 12 bases between. CDR3 in DNA: TGTGCCAGCAGTTCCGGAAGTACAGCTGGGGCCAACGTCCTGACTTTC. Its protein product is CASSSGSTAGANVLTF.

The rearrangement uses TRBV11-2 and TRBJ2-7; unclear D gene. With 0 bases removed from V and 5 bases from J, the gap between germline ends came to 8 bases. The CDR3 loop spans 13 amino acids. Germline V CDR1 and CDR2: SGHAT, FQNNGV. The CDR3 reads CASSLEWPDEQYF. The CDR3 coding sequence is TGTGCCAGCAGCTTAGAGTGGCCAGACGAGCAGTACTTC. Variable domain in full (rest from reference TRBV11-2 and TRBJ2-7): EAGVAQSPRYKIIEKRQSVAFWCNPISGHATLYWYQQILGQGPKLLIQFQNNGVVDDSQLPKDRFSAERLKGVDSTLKIQPAKLEDSAVYLCASSLEWPDEQYFGPGTRLTVT.

In regard to this clonotype: A much more abundant neighbour one base away suggests this may be a read error. V usage is TRBV7-2 and J usage is TRBJ2-4, with a weak D call TRBD2 (6 bases). The last part of the DNA fits TRBJ2-7 better; the J call may be wrong. In germline, CDR1 is SGHTA, CDR2 FQGNSA. This CDR3 spans 14 amino acids. CDR3 sequence: CASRALWGVAEQYF. CDR3 coding DNA: TGTGCCAGCAGAGCTCTCTGGGGGGTCGCCGAGCAGTACTTC.

This sequence joins TRBV5-1 and TRBJ2-7; 9 bases align to TRBD1. Germline-derived CDR1 and CDR2 are SGHRS and YFSETQ. V lost 4 bases, J lost 0 bases, and 8 bases stayed unmatched. The CDR3 has 16 residues. The CDR3 sequence is CASSVRTGDFSYEQYF. In DNA, the CDR3 is TGCGCCAGCAGCGTGCGGACAGGGGATTTCTCCTACGAGCAGTACTTC.

This clonotype was seen only a few times. This rearrangement joins TRBV4-1 to TRBJ2-7; 11 nucleotides agree with TRBD2. CDR3 length: 17 amino acids. V lost 3 bases and J lost 0; bases outside the gene matches: 7. Germline V gene data show CDR1 as MGHRA and CDR2 as YSYEKL. This CDR3 reads CASSHLASGRSSYEQYF. The CDR3 region has the DNA TGCGCCAGCAGCCACCTCGCTAGCGGGAGGTCCTCCTACGAGCAGTACTTC.

About this clonotype itself: Compared with germline, one end of the junction differs, possibly owing to a read error. This chain connects TRBV4-1 to TRBJ1-2; TRBD1 aligns across 12 bases. Per the germline V gene, CDR1 is MGHRA and CDR2 is YSYEKL. CDR3 size: 17 residues. The CDR3 DNA follows: TGCGCCAGCAGCCAAACGGGACAGGGGGCGTTTAACGATGGCTACACCTTC. It specifies CASSQTGQGAFNDGYTF.